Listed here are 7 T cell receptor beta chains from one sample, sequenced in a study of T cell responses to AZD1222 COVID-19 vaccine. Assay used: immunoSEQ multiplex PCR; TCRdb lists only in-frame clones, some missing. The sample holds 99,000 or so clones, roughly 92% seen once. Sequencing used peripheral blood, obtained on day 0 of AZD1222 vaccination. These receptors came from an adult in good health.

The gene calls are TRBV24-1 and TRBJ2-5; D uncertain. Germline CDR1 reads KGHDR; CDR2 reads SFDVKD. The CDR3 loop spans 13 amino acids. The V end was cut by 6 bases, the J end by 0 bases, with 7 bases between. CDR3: CATSTWDQETQYF. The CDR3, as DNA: TGTGCCACCAGTACCTGGGACCAAGAGACCCAGTACTTC.

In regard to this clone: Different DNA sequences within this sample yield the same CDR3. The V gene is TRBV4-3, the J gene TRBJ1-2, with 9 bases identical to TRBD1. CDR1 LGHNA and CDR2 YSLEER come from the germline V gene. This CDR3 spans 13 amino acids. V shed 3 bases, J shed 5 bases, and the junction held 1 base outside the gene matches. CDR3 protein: CASSQGQGYGYTF. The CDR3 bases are TGCGCCAGCAGCCAGGGACAGGGTTATGGCTACACCTTC.

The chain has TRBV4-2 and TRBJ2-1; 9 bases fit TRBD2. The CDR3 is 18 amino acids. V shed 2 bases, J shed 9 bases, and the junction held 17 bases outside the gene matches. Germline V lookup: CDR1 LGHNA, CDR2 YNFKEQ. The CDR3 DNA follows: TGTGCCAGCAGCCAATCCTCAACCGGGACTAGCTTCCACAGTGAGCAGTTCTTC. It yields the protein CASSQSSTGTSFHSEQFF.

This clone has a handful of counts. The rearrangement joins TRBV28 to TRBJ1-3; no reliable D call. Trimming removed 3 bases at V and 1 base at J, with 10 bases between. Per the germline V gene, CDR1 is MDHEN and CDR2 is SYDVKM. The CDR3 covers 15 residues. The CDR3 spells CASSFVLGSGNTIYF. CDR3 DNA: TGTGCCAGCAGTTTCGTTTTGGGGTCTGGAAACACCATATATTTT. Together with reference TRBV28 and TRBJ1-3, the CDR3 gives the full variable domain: DVKVTQSSRYLVKRTGEKVFLECVQDMDHENMFWYRQDPGLGLRLIYFSYDVKMKEKGDIPEGYSVSREKKERFSLILESASTNQTSMYLCASSFVLGSGNTIYFGEGSWLTVV.

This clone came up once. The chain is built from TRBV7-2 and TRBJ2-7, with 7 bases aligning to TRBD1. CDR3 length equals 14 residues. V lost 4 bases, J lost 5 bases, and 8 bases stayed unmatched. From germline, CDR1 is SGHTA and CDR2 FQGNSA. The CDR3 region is CASSSTGVDNEQYF. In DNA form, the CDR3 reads TGTGCCAGCAGCTCCACAGGGGTAGACAACGAGCAGTACTTC.

The CDR3 sequence: CASRPTSGTPVEYF. Written as DNA, the CDR3 is TGTGCCAGCAGGCCGACTAGCGGAACACCAGTCGAGTACTTC. The chain employs TRBV11-2 and TRBJ2-7; 9 nucleotides align to TRBD2. V shed 6 bases and J 11 bases; nucleotides not matched to a gene: 14. This CDR3 contains 14 residues. CDR1 is SGHAT and CDR2 is FQNNGV in the germline V gene.

CDR3 coding DNA: TGTGCCAGCAGTCTACCGGGACAGGGTTTTTCCGAGCAGTACTTC. Protein sequence: CASSLPGQGFSEQYF. The chain employs TRBV28 and TRBJ2-7, with TRBD1 matching 9 bases. The length of the CDR3 is 15 residues. The germline gives CDR1 MDHEN, CDR2 SYDVKM. The J segment lost 6 bases and the V segment lost 5 bases, leaving 11 bases of the junction unmatched.